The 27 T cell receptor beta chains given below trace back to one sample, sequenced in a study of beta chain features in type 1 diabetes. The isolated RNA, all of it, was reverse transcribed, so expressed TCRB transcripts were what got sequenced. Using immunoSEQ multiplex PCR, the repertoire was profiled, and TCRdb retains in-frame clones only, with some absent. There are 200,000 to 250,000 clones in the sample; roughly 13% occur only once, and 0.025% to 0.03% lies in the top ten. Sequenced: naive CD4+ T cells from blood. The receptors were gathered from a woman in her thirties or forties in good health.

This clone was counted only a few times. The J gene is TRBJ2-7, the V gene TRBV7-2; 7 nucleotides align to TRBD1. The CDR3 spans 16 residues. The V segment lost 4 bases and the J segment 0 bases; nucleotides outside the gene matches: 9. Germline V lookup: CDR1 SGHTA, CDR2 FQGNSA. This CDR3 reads CASSYGWGQSSYEQYF. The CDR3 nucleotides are TGTGCCAGCAGCTATGGCTGGGGACAGAGCTCCTACGAGCAGTACTTC.

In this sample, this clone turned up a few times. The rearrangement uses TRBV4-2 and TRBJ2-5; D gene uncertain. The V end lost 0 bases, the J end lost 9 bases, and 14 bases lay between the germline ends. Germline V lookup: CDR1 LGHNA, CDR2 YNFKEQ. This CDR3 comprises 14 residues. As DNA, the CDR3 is TGTGCCAGCAGCCAAGAACAGATCGGTTCCGCCCAGTACTTC. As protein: CASSQEQIGSAQYF.

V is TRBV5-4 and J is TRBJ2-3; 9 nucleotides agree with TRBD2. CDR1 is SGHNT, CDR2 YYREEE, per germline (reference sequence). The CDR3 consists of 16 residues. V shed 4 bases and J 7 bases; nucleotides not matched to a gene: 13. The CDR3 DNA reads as TGTGCCAGCAGCCCGGTCGGAAGCGGGGGGATGAATACGCAGTATTTT. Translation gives CASSPVGSGGMNTQYF.

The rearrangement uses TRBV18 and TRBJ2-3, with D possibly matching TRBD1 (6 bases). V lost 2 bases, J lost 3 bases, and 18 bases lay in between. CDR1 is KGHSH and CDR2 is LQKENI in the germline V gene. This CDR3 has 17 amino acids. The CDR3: CASSPFWTASATDTQYF. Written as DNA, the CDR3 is TGTGCCAGCTCACCATTCTGGACAGCCTCCGCAACAGATACGCAGTATTTT.

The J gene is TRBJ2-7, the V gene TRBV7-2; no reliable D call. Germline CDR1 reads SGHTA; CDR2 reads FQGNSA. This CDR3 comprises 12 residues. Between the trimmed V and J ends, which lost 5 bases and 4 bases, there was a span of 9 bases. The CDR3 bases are TGTGCCAGCAGCCCCGGTCCGTACGAGCAGTACTTC. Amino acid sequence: CASSPGPYEQYF.

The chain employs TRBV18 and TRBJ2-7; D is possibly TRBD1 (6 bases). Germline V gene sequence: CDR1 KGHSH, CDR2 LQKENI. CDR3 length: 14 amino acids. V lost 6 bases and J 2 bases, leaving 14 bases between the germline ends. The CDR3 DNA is TGTGCCAGCTCCCCAAAGACAGGACCCTACGAGCAGTACTTC. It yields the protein CASSPKTGPYEQYF.

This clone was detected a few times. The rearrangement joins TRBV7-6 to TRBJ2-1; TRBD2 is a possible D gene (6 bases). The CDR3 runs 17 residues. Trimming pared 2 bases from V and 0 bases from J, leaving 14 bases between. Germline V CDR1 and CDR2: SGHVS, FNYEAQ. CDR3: CASSLLATGGSYNEQFF. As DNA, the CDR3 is TGTGCCAGCAGCTTATTGGCTACCGGGGGCTCCTACAATGAGCAGTTCTTC.

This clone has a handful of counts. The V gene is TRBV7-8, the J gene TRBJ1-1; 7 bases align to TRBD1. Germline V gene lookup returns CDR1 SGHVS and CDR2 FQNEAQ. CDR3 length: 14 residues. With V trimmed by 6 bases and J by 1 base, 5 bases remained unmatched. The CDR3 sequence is CASRMGQSNTEAFF. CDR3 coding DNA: TGTGCCAGCAGGATGGGACAGTCGAACACTGAAGCTTTCTTT.

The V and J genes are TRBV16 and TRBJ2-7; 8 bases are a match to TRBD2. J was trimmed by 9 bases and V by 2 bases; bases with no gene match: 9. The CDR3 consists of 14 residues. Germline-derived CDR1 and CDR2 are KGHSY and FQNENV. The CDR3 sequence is CASSQRGRTSWQYF. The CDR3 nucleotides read TGTGCCAGCAGCCAAAGGGGCCGGACTAGCTGGCAGTACTTC.

The CDR3 coding sequence is TGTGCCAGCAGCACTCAAAATCAGCCCCAGCATTTT. The encoded protein is CASSTQNQPQHF. The V and J genes are TRBV7-2 and TRBJ1-5; D uncertain. The germline gives CDR1 SGHTA, CDR2 FQGNSA. The CDR3 has 12 amino acids. Trimming shortened V by 5 bases and J by 4 bases, and 6 bases separated the two germline ends. Together with reference TRBV7-2 and TRBJ1-5, the CDR3 gives the full variable domain: GAGVSQSPSNKVTEKGKDVELRCDPISGHTALYWYRQSLGQGLEFLIYFQGNSAPDKSGLPSDRFSAERTGGSVSTLTIQRTQQEDSAVYLCASSTQNQPQHFGDGTRLSIL.

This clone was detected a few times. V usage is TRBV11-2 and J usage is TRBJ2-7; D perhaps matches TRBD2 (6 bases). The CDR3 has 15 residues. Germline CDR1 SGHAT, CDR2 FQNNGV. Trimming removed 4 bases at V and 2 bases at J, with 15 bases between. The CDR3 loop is CASSSTTGRTYEQYF. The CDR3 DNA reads TGTGCCAGCAGCTCCACAACCGGGAGAACCTACGAGCAGTACTTC.

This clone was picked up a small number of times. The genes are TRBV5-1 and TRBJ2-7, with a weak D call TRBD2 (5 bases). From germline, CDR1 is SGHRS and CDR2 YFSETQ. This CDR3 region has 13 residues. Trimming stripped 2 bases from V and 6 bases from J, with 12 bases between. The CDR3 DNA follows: TGCGCCAGCAGCTTCGTGGAGGCGGGCGAGCAGTACTTC. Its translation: CASSFVEAGEQYF.

As DNA, the CDR3 is TGCGCCAGCAGAATTACTAGCGGGGGAACCTACGAGCAGTACTTC. Translating it yields CASRITSGGTYEQYF. V is TRBV4-1 and J is TRBJ2-7; TRBD2 agrees at 11 bases. This CDR3 region has 15 residues. V shed 6 bases, J shed 2 bases, and the junction held 6 bases outside the gene matches. The germline V gene encodes CDR1 MGHRA and CDR2 YSYEKL.

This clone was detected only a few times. The CDR3 loop is CASSAPGLRQETQYF. In DNA form, the CDR3 reads TGTGCCAGCAGCGCCCCGGGACTTAGACAAGAGACCCAGTACTTC. The chain joins TRBV2 to TRBJ2-5; weak D call: TRBD2 (6 bases). The germline CDR1 and CDR2 sequences are SNHLY and FYNNEI. This CDR3 spans 15 amino acids. V was shortened by 6 bases and J by 2 bases, with 16 bases between the two germline ends.

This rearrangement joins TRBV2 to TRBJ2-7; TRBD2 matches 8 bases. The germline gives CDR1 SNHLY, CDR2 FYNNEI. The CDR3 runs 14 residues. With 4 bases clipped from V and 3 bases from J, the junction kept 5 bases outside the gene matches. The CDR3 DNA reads TGTGCCAGCAGTGTAAGAACTAGCGGCTACGAGCAGTACTTC. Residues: CASSVRTSGYEQYF.

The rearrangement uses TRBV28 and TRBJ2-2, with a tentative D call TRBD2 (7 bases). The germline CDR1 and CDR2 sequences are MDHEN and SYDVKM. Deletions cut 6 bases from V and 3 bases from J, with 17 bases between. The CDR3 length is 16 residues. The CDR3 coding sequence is TGTGCCAGCAGACCCACGGCGGGGGCTTACACCGGGGAGCTGTTTTTT. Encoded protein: CASRPTAGAYTGELFF. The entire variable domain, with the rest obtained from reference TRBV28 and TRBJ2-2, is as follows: DVKVTQSSRYLVKRTGEKVFLECVQDMDHENMFWYRQDPGLGLRLIYFSYDVKMKEKGDIPEGYSVSREKKERFSLILESASTNQTSMYLCASRPTAGAYTGELFFGEGSRLTVL.

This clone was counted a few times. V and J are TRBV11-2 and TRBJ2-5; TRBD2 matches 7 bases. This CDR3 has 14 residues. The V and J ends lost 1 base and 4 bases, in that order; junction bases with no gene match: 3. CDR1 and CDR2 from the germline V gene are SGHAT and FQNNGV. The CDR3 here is CASSLAGGRETQYF. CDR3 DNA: TGTGCCAGCAGCTTAGCGGGGGGTAGAGAGACCCAGTACTTC. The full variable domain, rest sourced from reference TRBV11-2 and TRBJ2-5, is EAGVAQSPRYKIIEKRQSVAFWCNPISGHATLYWYQQILGQGPKLLIQFQNNGVVDDSQLPKDRFSAERLKGVDSTLKIQPAKLEDSAVYLCASSLAGGRETQYFGPGTRLLVL.

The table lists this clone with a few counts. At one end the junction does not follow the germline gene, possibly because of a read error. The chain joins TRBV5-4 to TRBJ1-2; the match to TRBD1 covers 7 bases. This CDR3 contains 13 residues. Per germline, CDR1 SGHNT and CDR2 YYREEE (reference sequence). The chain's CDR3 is CASSRDRNYGYTF. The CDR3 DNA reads TGCGCCAGCAGCCGGGACAGAAACTATGGCTACACCTTC.

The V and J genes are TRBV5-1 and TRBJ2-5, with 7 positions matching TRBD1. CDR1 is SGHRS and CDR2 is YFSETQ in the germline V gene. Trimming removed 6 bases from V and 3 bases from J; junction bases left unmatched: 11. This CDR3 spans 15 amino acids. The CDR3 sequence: CASTVTRTGKETQYF. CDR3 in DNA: TGCGCCAGCACCGTGACAAGGACAGGCAAAGAGACCCAGTACTTC.

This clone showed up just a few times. As DNA, the CDR3 is TGTGCCAGCATAGGACACGACAGGGCTGGCTACACCTTC. Translating it yields CASIGHDRAGYTF. This chain connects TRBV6-5 to TRBJ1-2; 7 bases map to TRBD1. The CDR3 is 13 amino acids. V shed 7 bases and J 7 bases; nucleotides not matched to a gene: 9. Germline V gives CDR1 MNHEY, CDR2 SVGAGI.

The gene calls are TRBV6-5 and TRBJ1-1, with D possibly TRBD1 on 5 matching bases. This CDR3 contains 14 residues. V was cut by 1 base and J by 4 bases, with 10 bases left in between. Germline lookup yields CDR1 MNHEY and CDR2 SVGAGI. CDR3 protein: CASSYYGGVTEAFF. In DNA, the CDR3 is TGTGCCAGCAGTTACTACGGGGGGGTCACTGAAGCTTTCTTT.

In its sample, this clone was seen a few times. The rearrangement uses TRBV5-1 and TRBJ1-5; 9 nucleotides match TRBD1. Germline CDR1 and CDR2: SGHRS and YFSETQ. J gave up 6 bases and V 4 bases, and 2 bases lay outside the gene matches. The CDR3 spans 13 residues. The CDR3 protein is CASSLTGGQPQHF. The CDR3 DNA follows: TGCGCCAGCAGCCTGACAGGGGGTCAGCCCCAGCATTTT.

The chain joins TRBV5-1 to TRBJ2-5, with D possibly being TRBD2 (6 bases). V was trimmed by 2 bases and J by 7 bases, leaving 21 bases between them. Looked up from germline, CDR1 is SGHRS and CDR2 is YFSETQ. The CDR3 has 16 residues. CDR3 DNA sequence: TGCGCCAGCAGCTTAGAGACGCATTACCTGGGAGGGACCCAGTACTTC. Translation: CASSLETHYLGGTQYF.

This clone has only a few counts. Written as DNA, the CDR3 is TGCAGCGTTGAAGGACAGGTGCGGGTGGAGAACACTGAAGCTTTCTTT. This encodes CSVEGQVRVENTEAFF. The rearrangement joins TRBV29-1 to TRBJ1-1; perhaps TRBD1 as D (6 bases). The ends were cut back, 1 base at V and 1 base at J, with 16 bases in the middle. There are 16 residues in the CDR3. The germline CDR1 and CDR2 sequences are SQVTM and ANQGSEA.

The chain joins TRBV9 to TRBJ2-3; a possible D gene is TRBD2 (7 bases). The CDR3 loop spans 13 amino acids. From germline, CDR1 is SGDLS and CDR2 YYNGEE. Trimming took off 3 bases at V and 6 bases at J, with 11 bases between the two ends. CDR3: CASSAGGRDTQYF. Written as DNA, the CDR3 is TGTGCCAGCAGCGCGGGGGGCCGGGATACGCAGTATTTT.

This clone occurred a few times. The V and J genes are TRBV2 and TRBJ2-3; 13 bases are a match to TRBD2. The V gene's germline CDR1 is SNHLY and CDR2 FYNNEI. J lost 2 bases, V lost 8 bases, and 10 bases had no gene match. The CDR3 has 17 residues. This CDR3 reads CASGTRGLAGITDTQYF. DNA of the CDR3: TGTGCCAGCGGAACGAGGGGACTAGCGGGGATCACAGATACGCAGTATTTT. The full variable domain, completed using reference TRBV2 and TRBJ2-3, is EPEVTQTPSHQVTQMGQEVILRCVPISNHLYFYWYRQILGQKVEFLVSFYNNEISEKSEIFDDQFSVERPDGSNFTLKIRSTKLEDSAMYFCASGTRGLAGITDTQYFGPGTRLTVL.

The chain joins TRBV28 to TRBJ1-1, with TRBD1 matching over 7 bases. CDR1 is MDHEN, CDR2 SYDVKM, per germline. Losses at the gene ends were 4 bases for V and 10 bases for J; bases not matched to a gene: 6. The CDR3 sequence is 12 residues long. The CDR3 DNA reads TGTGCCAGCAGTTACAGACAGGGTACAGCTTTCTTT. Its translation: CASSYRQGTAFF.